The 25 T cell receptor beta chains below all came from one sample that was sequenced in a study of control samples from healthy donors and cancer patients. Some clones are missing from TCRdb's copy, which holds only in-frame ones; the method was immunoSEQ multiplex PCR. The table has some 130,000 clones, roughly 91% seen once. Specimen: PBMCs. Receptors originate from a man between 45 and 60 years old with head and neck cancer.

The chain joins TRBV24-1 to TRBJ1-2, with D unclear. This CDR3 is 14 amino acids long. The V and J ends lost 6 bases and 9 bases respectively, with 19 bases between them. The germline V gene has CDR1 KGHDR and CDR2 SFDVKD. CDR3 region: CATSTASGSFSYTF. CDR3 coding DNA: TGTGCCACCAGTACTGCGTCCGGGTCGTTTAGCTACACCTTC.

The chain uses TRBV5-1 and TRBJ2-1; TRBD2 might be the D (7 bases). The CDR3 extends over 11 amino acids. Germline loops: CDR1 SGHRS, CDR2 YFSETQ. The V gene lost 6 bases and the J gene lost 10 bases, with 11 bases spanning the gap. CDR3: CASIGGAEQFF. The CDR3 DNA follows: TGCGCCAGCATTGGGGGGGCGGAGCAGTTCTTC. Using reference TRBV5-1 and TRBJ2-1 for the parts outside the CDR3, the full variable domain is KAGVTQTPRYLIKTRGQQVTLSCSPISGHRSVSWYQQTPGQGLQFLFEYFSETQRNKGNFPGRFSGRQFSNSRSEMNVSTLELGDSALYLCASIGGAEQFFGPGTRLTVL.

The J gene is TRBJ1-1, the V gene TRBV19, with unresolved D. CDR3 length: 14 amino acids. CDR1 LNHDA and CDR2 SQIVND come from the germline V gene (reference sequence). V was pared by 7 bases and J by 3 bases, with 15 bases between. The CDR3 DNA sequence: TGTGCCAGTACCCCCTCCCCTTGGGACACTGAAGCTTTCTTT. It codes for CASTPSPWDTEAFF.

The chain couples TRBV4-1 to TRBJ1-2; no clear D. Germline CDR1 MGHRA, CDR2 YSYEKL. Trimming took 3 bases from V and 0 from J, leaving 11 bases between them. This CDR3 comprises 15 residues. CDR3 in DNA: TGCGCCAGCAGCCAGCCCGAGGTTCCTAACTATGGCTACACCTTC. Translating gives CASSQPEVPNYGYTF.

V usage is TRBV5-6 and J usage is TRBJ2-5, with D tentatively TRBD1 (6 bases). Germline assignment: CDR1 SGHDT and CDR2 YYEEEE. V gave up 5 bases and J gave up 5 bases, with 13 bases separating them. The CDR3 length is 13 residues. The CDR3 loop reads CASSSQGFETQYF. CDR3 bases: TGTGCCAGCAGTTCACAGGGCTTCGAGACCCAGTACTTC.

This CDR3 reads CASSGGDKNIQYF. The CDR3 DNA reads as TGTGCCAGCAGTGGGGGGGACAAAAACATTCAGTACTTC. The chain is built from TRBV2 and TRBJ2-4; a weak D match, TRBD2 (6 bases). V lost 4 bases to trimming and J lost 3 bases, with 7 bases between them. From germline, CDR1 is SNHLY and CDR2 FYNNEI. The CDR3 has 13 residues.

This clone was found once. The genes are TRBV11-2 and TRBJ2-1, with D hard to call. V was trimmed by 2 bases and J by 7 bases, leaving 9 bases between them. CDR3 size: 13 residues. In germline, CDR1 is SGHAT, CDR2 FQNNGV. DNA of the CDR3: TGTGCCAGCAGCTTACGTCTTGGGAATGAGCAGTTCTTC. Translated: CASSLRLGNEQFF. Variable domain in full (rest from reference TRBV11-2 and TRBJ2-1): EAGVAQSPRYKIIEKRQSVAFWCNPISGHATLYWYQQILGQGPKLLIQFQNNGVVDDSQLPKDRFSAERLKGVDSTLKIQPAKLEDSAVYLCASSLRLGNEQFFGPGTRLTVL.

This clone was picked up one time. This sample also contains other DNA sequences that code for the same CDR3. V gene TRBV18 combines with J gene TRBJ1-4; a weak D match, TRBD1 (6 bases). Germline CDR1 and CDR2: KGHSH and LQKENI. CDR3 length: 14 residues. Trimming stripped 1 base from V and 5 bases from J, with 8 bases between. CDR3 loop: CASSPLQGNEKLFF. The CDR3 DNA sequence: TGTGCCAGCTCACCACTTCAGGGGAATGAAAAACTGTTTTTT. Combining the CDR3 with reference TRBV18 and TRBJ1-4 gives the whole variable domain NAGVMQNPRHLVRRRGQEARLRCSPMKGHSHVYWYRQLPEEGLKFMVYLQKENIIDESGMPKERFSAEFPKEGPSILRIQQVVRGDSAAYFCASSPLQGNEKLFFGSGTQLSVL.

This clone was detected once. J is TRBJ1-4 and V is TRBV18; D is ambiguous. The CDR3 totals 15 residues. The V gene's germline CDR1 is KGHSH and CDR2 LQKENI. V was clipped by 3 bases and J by 0 bases, with 8 bases between them. The CDR3 nucleotides read TGTGCCAGCTCACCCAAGATCACAACTAATGAAAAACTGTTTTTT. Encoded protein: CASSPKITTNEKLFF.

The rearrangement joins TRBV27 to TRBJ2-7, with 9 bases matching TRBD2. V was clipped by 6 bases and J by 4 bases; unmatched bases: 7. This CDR3 contains 14 residues. The germline gives CDR1 MNHEY, CDR2 SMNVEV (reference sequence). This CDR3 is CASRPRLAVYEQYF. The CDR3 DNA sequence: TGTGCCAGCAGACCTAGACTAGCGGTTTACGAGCAGTACTTC.

The chain carries TRBV19 and TRBJ1-3; D not certain. V was trimmed by 3 bases and J by 4 bases, leaving 13 bases between them. The CDR3 spans 15 residues. The germline CDR1 and CDR2 sequences are LNHDA and SQIVND (reference sequence). The CDR3 is CASSIPRAWGNTIYF. Written as DNA, the CDR3 is TGTGCCAGTAGTATCCCCCGAGCCTGGGGAAACACCATATATTTT.

This chain uses TRBV28 with TRBJ2-3; possibly TRBD1 for D (6 bases). Trimming cost V 7 bases and J 8 bases, with 16 bases left between them. The CDR3 sequence is 13 residues long. CDR1 is MDHEN, CDR2 SYDVKM, per germline. The CDR3 DNA reads as TGTGCCAGCAAACTGGGGACAATTCCTACGCAGTATTTT. It translates to CASKLGTIPTQYF.

V is TRBV7-7 and J is TRBJ2-3; 14 bases match TRBD2. Germline trimming cut 5 bases from V and 4 bases from J; bases unmatched to any gene: 5. This CDR3 spans 16 amino acids. From germline, CDR1 is SSHAT and CDR2 FNYEAQ (reference sequence). For the CDR3, the DNA is TGTGCCAGCAGCCCCACGACTAGCGGGGGGGCAGATACGCAGTATTTT. It specifies CASSPTTSGGADTQYF.

The chain couples TRBV2 to TRBJ1-3; D unresolved. CDR1 SNHLY and CDR2 FYNNEI come from the germline V gene. The CDR3 has 11 residues. V lost 6 bases to trimming and J lost 7 bases, with 7 bases between them. The CDR3 loop is CASRASNTIYF. DNA of the CDR3: TGTGCCAGCAGGGCGTCGAACACCATATATTTT.

The rearrangement uses TRBV5-1 and TRBJ1-1, with D maybe TRBD1 (6 bases). Per germline, CDR1 SGHRS and CDR2 YFSETQ. The germline V and J ends were trimmed by 0 bases and 4 bases, with 19 bases remaining between them. This CDR3 is 17 amino acids long. CDR3 loop: CASSLEGGRGAVTEAFF. The CDR3, as DNA: TGCGCCAGCAGCTTGGAGGGGGGGCGCGGGGCGGTCACTGAAGCTTTCTTT.

The J gene is TRBJ1-2, the V gene TRBV30; no clear D. The germline V gene encodes CDR1 GTSNPN and CDR2 SVGIG (reference sequence). The V and J ends lost 7 bases and 9 bases respectively, with 21 bases between them. This CDR3 comprises 13 residues. The CDR3 here is CASTNVDPSSYTF. CDR3 sequence (DNA): TGTGCCTCGACGAATGTGGATCCGTCGAGCTACACCTTC.

The rearrangement links TRBV5-1 to TRBJ2-1; D is unresolved. The V and J ends lost 1 base and 6 bases respectively, with 14 bases between them. This CDR3 is 15 amino acids long. Germline values: CDR1 SGHRS, CDR2 YFSETQ. CDR3 in amino acids: CASSLTVQGSNEQFF. The DNA for the CDR3 is TGCGCCAGCAGCTTGACAGTACAAGGCTCCAATGAGCAGTTCTTC.

This chain uses TRBV27 with TRBJ2-5, with no clear D. The CDR3 spans 11 residues. The germline V and J ends were trimmed by 4 bases and 4 bases, with 4 bases remaining between them. Germline V lookup: CDR1 MNHEY, CDR2 SMNVEV (reference sequence). Here the CDR3 reads CASSSAETQYF. DNA for the CDR3: TGTGCCAGCAGTTCGGCAGAGACCCAGTACTTC.

This chain connects TRBV19 to TRBJ2-3; 9 nucleotides agree with TRBD2. The CDR3 sequence is 12 residues long. The V gene end was trimmed by 6 bases and the J gene end by 12 bases; junction bases not matched to a gene: 7. Per germline, CDR1 LNHDA and CDR2 SQIVND (reference sequence). CDR3 sequence reads: CASSLAGTLQYF. The CDR3 coding sequence is TGTGCCAGTAGCCTAGCGGGGACGCTCCAGTATTTT.

The chain couples TRBV11-2 to TRBJ1-2, with TRBD1 matching over 10 bases. The V and J ends lost 5 bases and 6 bases, in that order; junction bases with no gene match: 12. CDR1 is SGHAT and CDR2 is FQNNGV in the germline V gene. This CDR3 is 16 amino acids long. In nucleotides, the CDR3 is TGTGCCAGCAGCCCCTTTCGGACAGGGGGGTGGAATGGCTACACCTTC. As protein: CASSPFRTGGWNGYTF.

The chain links TRBV19 to TRBJ1-6, with 10 bases lining up with TRBD1. J was trimmed by 8 bases and V by 3 bases; bases with no gene match: 4. CDR3 length equals 15 residues. Germline assignment: CDR1 LNHDA and CDR2 SQIVND (reference sequence). Written as DNA, the CDR3 is TGTGCCAGTAGTATTTGGACAGGGGGTGATTCACCCCTCCACTTT. Residues: CASSIWTGGDSPLHF. Full variable domain (outside the CDR3, taken from reference TRBV19 and TRBJ1-6): DGGITQSPKYLFRKEGQNVTLSCEQNLNHDAMYWYRQDPGQGLRLIYYSQIVNDFQKGDIAEGYSVSREKKESFPLTVTSAQKNPTAFYLCASSIWTGGDSPLHFGNGTRLTVT.

This clone was counted a single time. The rearrangement joins TRBV4-1 to TRBJ1-5, with unresolved D. The CDR3 extends over 13 amino acids. Germline values: CDR1 MGHRA, CDR2 YSYEKL. Trimming pared 1 base from V and 5 bases from J, leaving 6 bases between. The CDR3 region is CASSQALYQPQHF. The CDR3 nucleotides are TGCGCCAGCAGCCAAGCCCTTTATCAGCCCCAGCATTTT.

V usage is TRBV7-9 and J usage is TRBJ1-1; unclear D gene. Trimming stripped 1 base from V and 2 bases from J, with 11 bases between. This CDR3 spans 15 amino acids. Germline V CDR1 and CDR2: SEHNR, FQNEAQ (reference sequence). The CDR3 sequence: CASSLGGSRNTEAFF. The CDR3 DNA is TGTGCCAGCAGCTTAGGAGGGTCTAGAAACACTGAAGCTTTCTTT.

The rearrangement links TRBV29-1 to TRBJ2-1; D not certain. The germline CDR1 and CDR2 sequences are SQVTM and ANQGSEA. The V gene lost 5 bases and the J gene lost 5 bases, with 4 bases spanning the gap. CDR3 size: 10 residues. CDR3 DNA: TGCAGCGTTAAGAACAATGAGCAGTTCTTC. Protein: CSVKNNEQFF.

This rearrangement joins TRBV7-9 to TRBJ2-1; no firm D call. CDR1 is SEHNR, CDR2 FQNEAQ, per germline (reference sequence). The CDR3 runs to 17 residues. Trimming stripped 2 bases from V and 0 bases from J, with 14 bases between. The chain's CDR3 is CASSLSVTLSSYNEQFF. The CDR3 coding sequence is TGTGCCAGCAGCTTAAGTGTTACCCTGAGCTCCTACAATGAGCAGTTCTTC.